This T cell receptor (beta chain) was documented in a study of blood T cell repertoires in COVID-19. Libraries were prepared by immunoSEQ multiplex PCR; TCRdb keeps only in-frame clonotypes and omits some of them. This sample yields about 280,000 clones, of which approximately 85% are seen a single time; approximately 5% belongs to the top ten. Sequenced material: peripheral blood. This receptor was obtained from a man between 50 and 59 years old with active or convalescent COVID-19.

The CDR3 here is CASSQGLAGIHEQFF. Written as DNA, the CDR3 is TGCGCCAGCAGCCAAGGACTAGCGGGTATTCATGAGCAGTTCTTC. J is TRBJ2-1 and V is TRBV4-3; 10 bases align to TRBD2. CDR1 LGHNA and CDR2 YSLEER come from the germline V gene. The CDR3 length is 15 residues. The V and J ends lost 1 base and 8 bases, in that order; junction bases with no gene match: 5.